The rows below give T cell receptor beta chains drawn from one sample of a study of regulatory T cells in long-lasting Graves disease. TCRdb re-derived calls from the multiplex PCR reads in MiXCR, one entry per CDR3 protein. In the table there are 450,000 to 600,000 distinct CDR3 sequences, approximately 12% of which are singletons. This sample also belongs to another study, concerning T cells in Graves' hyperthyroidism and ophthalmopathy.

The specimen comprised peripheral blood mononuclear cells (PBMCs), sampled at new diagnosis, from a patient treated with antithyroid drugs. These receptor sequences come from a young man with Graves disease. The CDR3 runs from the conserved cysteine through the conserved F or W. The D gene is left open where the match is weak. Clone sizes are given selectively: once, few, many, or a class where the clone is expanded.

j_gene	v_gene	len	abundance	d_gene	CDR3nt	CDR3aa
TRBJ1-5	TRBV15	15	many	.	TGTGCCACCAGCCCTACGATTCGGCAGGCTCAGCCCCAGCATTTT	CATSPTIRQAQPQHF
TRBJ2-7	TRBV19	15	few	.	TGTGCCAGTAGTTGGGGGGCGCAGGGGACGTACGAGCAGTACTTC	CASSWGAQGTYEQYF
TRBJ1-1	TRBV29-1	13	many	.	TGCAGCGTTGGATATACAGCGAACACTGAAGCTTTCTTT	CSVGYTANTEAFF
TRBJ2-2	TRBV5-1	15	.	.	TGCGCCAGCAGCAACGGGATACCGAACACCGGGGAGCTGTTTTTT	CASSNGIPNTGELFF
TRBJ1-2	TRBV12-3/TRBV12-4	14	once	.	TGTGCCAGCAGTTTTGGGAGCGGGGGCGGTGGCTACACCTTC	CASSFGSGGGGYTF
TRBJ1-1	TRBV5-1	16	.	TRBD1	TGCGCCAGCAGCTTGGTTTTAGGGACAGGGGGCGAAGAGGCTTTCTTT	CASSLVLGTGGEEAFF
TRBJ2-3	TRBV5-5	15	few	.	TGTGCCAGCAGCTTGGTGGGGGGCGGCTCAGATACGCAGTATTTT	CASSLVGGGSDTQYF
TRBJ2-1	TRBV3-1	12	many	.	TGTGCCAGCAGCCAAAGGTCCTCTATGCAGTTCTTC	CASSQRSSMQFF
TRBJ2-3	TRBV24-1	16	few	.	TGTGCCACCAGTGATTTTTTCCCTAGCAGCACAGATACGCAGTATTTT	CATSDFFPSSTDTQYF
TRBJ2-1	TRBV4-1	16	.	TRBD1	TGCGCCAGCAGCCAATACGGGACAGGACTGGGCAATGAGCAGTTCTTC	CASSQYGTGLGNEQFF
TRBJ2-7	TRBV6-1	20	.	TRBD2	TGTGCCAGCAGTACGTCATGGGTCAGGACTAGCGGGGCCGGCTCCTACGAGCAGTACTTC	CASSTSWVRTSGAGSYEQYF
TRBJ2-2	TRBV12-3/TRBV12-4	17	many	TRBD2	TGTGCCAGCAGTTTGGGGCTAGCGGGCCTGAACACCGGGGAGCTGTTTTTT	CASSLGLAGLNTGELFF
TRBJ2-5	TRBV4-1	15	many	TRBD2	TGCGCCAGCAGCCAAAGGTCGGGCGGGAGAGAGACCCAGTACTTC	CASSQRSGGRETQYF
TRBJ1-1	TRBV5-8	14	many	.	TGCGCCAGCAGCCCTCTGGGAGGAGGGACTGAAGCTTTCTTT	CASSPLGGGTEAFF
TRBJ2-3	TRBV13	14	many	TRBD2	TGTGCCAGCAGCTTTTACGGGAGGGTAGATACGCAGTATTTT	CASSFYGRVDTQYF
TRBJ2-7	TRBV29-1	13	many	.	TGCAGCGTCTCGGGGGGCGTCCTGGACGAGCAGTACTTC	CSVSGGVLDEQYF
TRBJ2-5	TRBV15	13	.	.	TGTGCCACCAGCAGAGTCTCGGGAGAGACCCAGTACTTC	CATSRVSGETQYF
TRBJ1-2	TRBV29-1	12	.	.	TGCAGCGTGGAAACAGTTAACTATGGCTACACCTTC	CSVETVNYGYTF